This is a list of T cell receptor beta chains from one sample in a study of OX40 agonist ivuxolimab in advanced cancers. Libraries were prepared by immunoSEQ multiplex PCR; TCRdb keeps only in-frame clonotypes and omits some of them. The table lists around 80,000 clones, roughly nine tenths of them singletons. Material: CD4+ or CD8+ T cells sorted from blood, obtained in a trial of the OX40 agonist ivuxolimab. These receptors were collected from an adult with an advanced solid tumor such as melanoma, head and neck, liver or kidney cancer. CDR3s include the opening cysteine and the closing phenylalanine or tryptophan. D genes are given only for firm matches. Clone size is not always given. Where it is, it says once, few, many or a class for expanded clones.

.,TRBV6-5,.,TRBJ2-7,TGTGCCAGCCATCGGGACTTCGTCTCAGAGCAGTACTTC,CASHRDFVSEQYF
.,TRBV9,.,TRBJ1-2,TGTGCCAGCAGCGTAGGGACCCGCTACACCTTC,CASSVGTRYTF
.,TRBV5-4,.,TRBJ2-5,TGTGCCAGCAGCTTGGGTGAAACGGGACTCAAAGGAGGGGAGACCCAGTACTTC,CASSLGETGLKGGETQYF
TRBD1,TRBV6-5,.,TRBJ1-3,TGTGCCAGCAGTGGGACAGCCTCTGGAAACACCATATATTTT,CASSGTASGNTIYF
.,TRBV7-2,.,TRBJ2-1,TGTGCCAGCAGCTCAGCTAGGCCTTATGAGCAGTTCTTC,CASSSARPYEQFF
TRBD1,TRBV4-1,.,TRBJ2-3,TGCGCCAGCAGCCAAGATGGTGACAGGGGATATTCTAGCACAGATACGCAGTATTTT,CASSQDGDRGYSSTDTQYF
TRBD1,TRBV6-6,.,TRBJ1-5,TGTGCCAGCAGTTCCGGGGACAGGTTTAATCAGCCCCAGCATTTT,CASSSGDRFNQPQHF
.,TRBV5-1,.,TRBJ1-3,TGCGCCAGCAGCTTGGATGGCATGGCTGGAAACACCATATATTTT,CASSLDGMAGNTIYF
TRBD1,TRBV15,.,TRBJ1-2,TGTGCCACCAGCAGACCCGGGACAGGGGGCCGGGGCTACACCTTC,CATSRPGTGGRGYTF
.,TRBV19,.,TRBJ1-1,TGTGCCAGTAGTATTGCGTCGGGGACTGAAGCTTTCTTT,CASSIASGTEAFF
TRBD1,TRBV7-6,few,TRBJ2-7,TGTGCCAGCAGCTTAGAGGACAGGGTGAACGAGCAGTACTTC,CASSLEDRVNEQYF
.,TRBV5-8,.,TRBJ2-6,TGTGCCAGCAAGTTCTCTGGGGCCAACGTCCTGACTTTC,CASKFSGANVLTF
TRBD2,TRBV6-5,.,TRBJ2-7,TGTGCCAGCAGTTACCGCAGCGGGGGGGCGTACGAGCAGTACTTC,CASSYRSGGAYEQYF
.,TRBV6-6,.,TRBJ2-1,TGTGCCAGCAGTTACTCGAGTCAGTTTAATGAGCAGTTCTTC,CASSYSSQFNEQFF